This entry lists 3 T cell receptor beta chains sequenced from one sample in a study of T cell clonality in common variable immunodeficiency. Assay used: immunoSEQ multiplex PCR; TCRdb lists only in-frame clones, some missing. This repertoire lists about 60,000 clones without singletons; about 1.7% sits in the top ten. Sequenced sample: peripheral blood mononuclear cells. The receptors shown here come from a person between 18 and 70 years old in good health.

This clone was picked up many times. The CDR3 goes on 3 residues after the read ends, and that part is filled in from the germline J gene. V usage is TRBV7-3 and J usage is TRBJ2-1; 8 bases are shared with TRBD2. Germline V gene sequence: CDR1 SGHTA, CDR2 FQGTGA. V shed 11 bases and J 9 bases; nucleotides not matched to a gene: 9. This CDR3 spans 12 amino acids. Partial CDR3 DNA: TGTGCCTCGGGGGGGTCTGGACCTGAG. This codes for CASGGSGPE. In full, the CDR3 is CASGGSGPEQFF.

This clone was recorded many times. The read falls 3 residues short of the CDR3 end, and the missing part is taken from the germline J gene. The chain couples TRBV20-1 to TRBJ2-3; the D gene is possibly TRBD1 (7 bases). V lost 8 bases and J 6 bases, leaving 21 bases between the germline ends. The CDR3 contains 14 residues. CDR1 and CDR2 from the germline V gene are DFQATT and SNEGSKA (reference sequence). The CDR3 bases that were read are TGCAGTCCTAAAGCAGGGGGACTTTCTGATACG. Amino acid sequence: CSPKAGGLSDT. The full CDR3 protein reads CSPKAGGLSDTQYF.

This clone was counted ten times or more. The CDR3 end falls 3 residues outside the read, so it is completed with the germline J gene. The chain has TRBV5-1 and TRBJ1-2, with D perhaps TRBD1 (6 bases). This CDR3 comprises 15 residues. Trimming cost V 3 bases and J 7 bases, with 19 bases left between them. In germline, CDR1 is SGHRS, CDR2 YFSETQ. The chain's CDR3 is CASSSAGDTSGGYTF. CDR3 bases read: TGCGCCAGCAGCTCGGCCGGGGACACCTCCGGTGGC.